This T cell receptor (beta chain) was captured in a study of T cells after yellow fever vaccination. Study results and caveats: Abundant bulk-population clonotypes could contaminate the FACS-sorted repertoires. Although most clonotypes did not, a small share appeared in both CD4 and CD8 compartments. The secondary T-cell response peaked on day 5, not day 15, but was weaker. Reappearance after the booster was seen for most primary-vaccination clones, at around 95% CD4 and less than 90% CD8.

This clonotype was counted ten times or more. Antigen unknown. TCRdb used MiXCR to reprocess the 5' RACE reads, holding one entry per CDR3 protein. This table holds fewer than 400,000 distinct CDR3 sequences, approximately 6% found once. The clonotype comes from a man aged 25 to 45 who received the YFV17D yellow fever vaccine. Specimen: PBMCs, collected 5 days after the yellow fever booster vaccination.

The CDR3 sequence: CASSPGGAAEQFF. The CDR3 DNA is TGCGCCAGCAGCCCGGGTGGGGCGGCTGAGCAGTTCTTC. The chain recombines TRBV5-1 with TRBJ2-1; tentative D call: TRBD1 (5 bases). Germline V gene lookup returns CDR1 SGHRS and CDR2 YFSETQ. V shed 4 bases and J shed 9 bases, with 14 bases lying between them. The CDR3 runs to 13 residues. Supplemented by reference TRBV5-1 and TRBJ2-1, the full variable domain reads KAGVTQTPRYLIKTRGQQVTLSCSPISGHRSVSWYQQTPGQGLQFLFEYFSETQRNKGNFPGRFSGRQFSNSRSEMNVSTLELGDSALYLCASSPGGAAEQFFGPGTRLTVL.